This T cell receptor (beta chain) was captured by sequencing in a study of T cells in Graves' hyperthyroidism and ophthalmopathy. Patients affected by ophthalmopathy presented a Clinical Activity Score of at least 3, a NOSPECS grade of at least 4, and disease duration below 3 months. Diagnoses were made from clinical symptoms, serum measures (thyroxine and TRAb), thyroid ultrasound and orbital computed tomography. This CDR3 spans 17 amino acids. Germline assignment: CDR1 GTSNPN and CDR2 SVGIG (reference sequence). V dropped 1 base and J dropped 0; count of bases not matched to a gene: 7. This clonotype was picked up many times. Its target is unknown. Study-wide results and caveats: From stable hyperthyroidism, ophthalmopathy was separated by a 13 V-J model.

Authors of the study amplified TCR beta CDR3 regions from RNA transcripts. When the TCR CDR3 underwent first-round RT-PCR, the HTBI primer set was used. TCRdb re-analysed the multiplex PCR reads in MiXCR, keeping a single row per CDR3 protein. The data hold more than 300,000 distinct CDR3 sequences, with 13% to 15% observed a single time. The sequenced sample consisted of blood. The receptor comes from a woman in her twenties or thirties with Graves' ophthalmopathy. The chain employs TRBV30 and TRBJ1-5, with 9 bases fitting TRBD1. This CDR3 reads CAWSGGQGVYSNQPQHF. The DNA of the CDR3 is TGTGCCTGGAGTGGGGGACAGGGCGTCTATAGCAATCAGCCCCAGCATTTT.